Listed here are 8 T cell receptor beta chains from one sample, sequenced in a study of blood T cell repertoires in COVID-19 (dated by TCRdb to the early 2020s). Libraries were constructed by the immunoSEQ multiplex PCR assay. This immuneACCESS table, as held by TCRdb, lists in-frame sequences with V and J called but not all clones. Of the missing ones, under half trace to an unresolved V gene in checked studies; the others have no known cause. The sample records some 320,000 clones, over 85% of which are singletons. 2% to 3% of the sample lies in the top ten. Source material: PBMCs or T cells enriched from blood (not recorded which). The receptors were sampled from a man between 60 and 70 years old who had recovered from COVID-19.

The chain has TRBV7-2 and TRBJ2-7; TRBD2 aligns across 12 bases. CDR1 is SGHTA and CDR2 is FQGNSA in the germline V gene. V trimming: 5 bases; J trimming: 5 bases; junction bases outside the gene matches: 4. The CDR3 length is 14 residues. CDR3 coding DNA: TGTGCCAGCAGCCCCCGACTAGCGGGAGACGAGCAGTACTTC. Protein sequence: CASSPRLAGDEQYF.

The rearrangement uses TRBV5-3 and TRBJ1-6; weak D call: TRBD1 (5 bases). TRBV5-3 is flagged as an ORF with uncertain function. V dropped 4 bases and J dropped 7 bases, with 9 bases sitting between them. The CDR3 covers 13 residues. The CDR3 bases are TGTGCCAGAAGCACCAGGGTGAATTCACCCCTCCACTTT. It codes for CARSTRVNSPLHF.

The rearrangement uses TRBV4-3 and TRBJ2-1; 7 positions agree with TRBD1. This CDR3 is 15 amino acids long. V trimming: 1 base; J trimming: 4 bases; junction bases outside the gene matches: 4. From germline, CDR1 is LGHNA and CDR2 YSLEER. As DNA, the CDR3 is TGCGCCAGCAGCCAAGGACAGGGTGGTTACAATGAGCAGTTCTTC. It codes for CASSQGQGGYNEQFF.

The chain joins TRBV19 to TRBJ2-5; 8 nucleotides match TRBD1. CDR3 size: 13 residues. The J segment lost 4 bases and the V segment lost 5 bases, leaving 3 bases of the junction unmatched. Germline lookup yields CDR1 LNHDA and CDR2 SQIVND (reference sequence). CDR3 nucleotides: TGTGCCAGTAGTCCTGGACAGGGAGAGACCCAGTACTTC. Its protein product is CASSPGQGETQYF.

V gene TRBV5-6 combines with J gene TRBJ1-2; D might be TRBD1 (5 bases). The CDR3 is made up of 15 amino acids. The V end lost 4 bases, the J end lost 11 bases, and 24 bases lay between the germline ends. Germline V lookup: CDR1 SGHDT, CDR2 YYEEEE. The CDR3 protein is CASSQGHQGPSLYTF. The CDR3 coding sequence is TGTGCCAGCAGCCAAGGCCACCAGGGCCCATCTCTATACACCTTC.

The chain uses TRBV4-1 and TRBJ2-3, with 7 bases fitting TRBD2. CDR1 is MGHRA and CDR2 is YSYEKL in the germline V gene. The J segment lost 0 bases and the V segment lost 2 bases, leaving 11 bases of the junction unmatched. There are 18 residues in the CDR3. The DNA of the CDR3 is TGCGCCAGCAGCCAAATCAGTCGACGGGAGGCTAGCACAGATACGCAGTATTTT. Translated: CASSQISRREASTDTQYF.

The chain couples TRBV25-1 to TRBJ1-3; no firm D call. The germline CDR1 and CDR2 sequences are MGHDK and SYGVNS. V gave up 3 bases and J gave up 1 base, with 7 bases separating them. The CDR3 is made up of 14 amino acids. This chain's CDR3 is CASSEAWSGNTIYF. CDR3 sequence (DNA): TGTGCCAGCAGTGAGGCTTGGTCTGGAAACACCATATATTTT.

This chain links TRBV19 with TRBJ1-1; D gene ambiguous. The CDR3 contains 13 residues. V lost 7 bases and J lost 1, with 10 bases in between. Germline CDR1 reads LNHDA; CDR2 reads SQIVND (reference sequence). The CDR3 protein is CASTEGANTEAFF. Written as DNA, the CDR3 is TGTGCCAGTACTGAGGGCGCGAACACTGAAGCTTTCTTT.